This T cell receptor (beta chain) emerged from a study of cytomegalovirus exposure and HLA in healthy donors. In germline, CDR1 is MNHNS, CDR2 SASEGT. The CDR3 consists of 15 residues. J was trimmed by 1 base and V by 2 bases; bases with no gene match: 1. Profiling relied on immunoSEQ multiplex PCR, and the TCRdb table lists in-frame clones only, not all of them. The profile covers about 38,000 clones, with over 85% appearing a single time and 2.5% to 4% taken by the ten largest. An approximately 130-subject validation cohort, separate from the 666-subject first cohort, supplied the donors. This TCR was sampled from a man aged 18 to 30 in good health and CMV-seronegative. This chain joins TRBV6-1 and TRBJ2-3, with TRBD2 identical over 9 bases. Sample: PBMCs. CDR3 residues: CASSESSGGTDTQYF. The CDR3 nucleotides read TGTGCCAGCAGTGAATCTAGCGGGGGCACAGATACGCAGTATTTT.